One T cell receptor beta chain is described in this entry. The antigen this receptor binds is unknown. Within one base of it there is no much larger clone, and no base qualities were kept. The sample belongs to a study of blood T cell repertoires in COVID-19 (dated by TCRdb to about 2020). As for the study more broadly: The collaborator samples originated in the United States, Italy and Spain and spanned the acute and convalescent phases of COVID-19. The prospective study material was composed of cDNA or gDNA derived from T cells, B-cell-depleted T cells, or PBMCs. Subjects who had been exposed to COVID-19, were actively infected with it, or had recovered from it provided the deeply sampled blood TCRbeta repertoires that made up the dataset. The repertoires were released in a freely available public database intended as a resource for research on the immune response to SARS-CoV-2. Samples came from the ongoing ImmuneRACE study (first 160 participants) plus 1,254 subjects from 6 global collaborators. Nearly every sample came with metadata listing a de-identified subject ID, COVID-19 status, age in years and sex. HLA class I and class II types, where available, came from metadata supplied by the sample provider rather than from assay-based typing. Study-wide conclusions, independent of this receptor: How much clinical and demographic metadata was included differed by source and by participant, and the metadata was provided uncurated.

One collaborating source in Seattle enrolled patients during active infection and followed them longitudinally through the course of disease. Each collaborating institution followed its own protocols to collect whole blood in K2EDTA tubes. For TCRbeta analysis, collaborators shipped samples as frozen whole blood, isolated PBMCs, or DNA extracted from either of those sample types. TCRbeta CDR3 regions were amplified from genomic DNA by means of the immunoSEQ Assay, a bias-controlled multiplex PCR. The original pipeline was this. Nucleated cell counts per sample were estimated from amplification of reference gene primers within the assay. Sequence reads were collapsed and filtered to measure the absolute abundance of every unique TCRbeta CDR3 rearrangement. For each sample, productive Simpson clonality was calculated by taking the square root of Simpson's diversity index across productive rearrangements. This immuneACCESS table, as held by TCRdb, lists in-frame sequences with V and J called but not all clones. Of the missing ones, under half trace to an unresolved V gene in checked studies; the others have no known cause. The D gene and trimming were derived from the DNA, and the V and J assignments and clone size from that table. For this sample the table gives 250,000 to 350,000 clones, of which roughly nine tenths were detected only once. The top ten clones comprise about 2.2% of the sample.

The receptor comes from a woman aged 30 to 39 with COVID-19, enrolled during active disease. Sequenced material: peripheral blood.

The CDR3 loop reads CASSPTDRDGYTF. The sequenced DNA is TGTGCCAGCAGTCCCACGGACAGGGATGGCTACACCTTC. The V and J genes are TRBV27 and TRBJ1-2; 8 central nucleotides agree with TRBD1. For CDR1 and CDR2, the germline V gene (reference sequence) lists MNHEY and SMNVEV. The CDR3 has 13 amino acids, counting the end cysteine and phenylalanine. Of all the DNA, just the CDR3 is kept, 39 bases in frame from base 1. Trimming leaves V shorter by 5 bases and J shorter by 6 bases, with the junction holding 5 bases beyond the gene matches.